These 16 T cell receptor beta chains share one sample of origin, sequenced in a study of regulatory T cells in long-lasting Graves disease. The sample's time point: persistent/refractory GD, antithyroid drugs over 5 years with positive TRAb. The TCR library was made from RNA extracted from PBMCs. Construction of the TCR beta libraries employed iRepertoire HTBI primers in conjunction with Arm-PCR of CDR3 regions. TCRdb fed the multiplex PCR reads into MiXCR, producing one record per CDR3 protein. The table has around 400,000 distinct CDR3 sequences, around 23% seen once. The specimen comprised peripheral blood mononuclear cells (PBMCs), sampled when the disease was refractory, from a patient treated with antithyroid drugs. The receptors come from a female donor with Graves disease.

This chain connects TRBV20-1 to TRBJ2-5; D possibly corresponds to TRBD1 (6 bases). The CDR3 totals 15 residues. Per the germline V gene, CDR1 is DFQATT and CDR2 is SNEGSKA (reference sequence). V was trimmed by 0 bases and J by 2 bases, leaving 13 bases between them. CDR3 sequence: CSARDPRTVQETQYF. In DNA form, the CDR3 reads TGCAGTGCTAGAGACCCCCGGACAGTTCAAGAGACCCAGTACTTC.

The CDR3 sequence: CSARNQGLETQYF. The CDR3 bases are TGCAGTGCTAGGAACCAGGGGTTGGAGACCCAGTACTTC. The chain joins TRBV20-1 to TRBJ2-5; possibly TRBD1 for D (6 bases). This CDR3 contains 13 residues. CDR1 is DFQATT, CDR2 SNEGSKA, per germline (reference sequence). The V and J ends lost 3 bases and 5 bases respectively, with 13 bases between them.

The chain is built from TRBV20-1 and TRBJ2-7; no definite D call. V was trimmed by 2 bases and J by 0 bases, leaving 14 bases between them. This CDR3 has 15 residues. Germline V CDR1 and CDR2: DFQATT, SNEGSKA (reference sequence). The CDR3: CSARRAAEFSYEQYF. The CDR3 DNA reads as TGCAGTGCTAGAAGGGCGGCAGAATTCTCCTACGAGCAGTACTTC.

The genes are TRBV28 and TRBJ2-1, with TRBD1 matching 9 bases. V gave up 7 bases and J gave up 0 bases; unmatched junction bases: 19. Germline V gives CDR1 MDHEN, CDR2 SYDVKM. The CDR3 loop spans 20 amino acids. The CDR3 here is CASNHDRGVAAWSSYNEQFF. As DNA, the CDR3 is TGTGCCAGCAACCATGACAGGGGGGTAGCGGCTTGGAGCTCCTACAATGAGCAGTTCTTC.

CDR3 coding DNA: TGTGCCAGCAGTGAACGGATACAGGGAGAGGGACTAGCGGGAGAGAACTCCTACGAGCAGTACTTC. Amino acids: CASSERIQGEGLAGENSYEQYF. The genes are TRBV25-1 and TRBJ2-7; 14 bases agree with TRBD2. Germline CDR1 reads MGHDK; CDR2 reads SYGVNS. V trimming: 2 bases; J trimming: 0 bases; junction bases outside the gene matches: 18. The CDR3 consists of 22 residues.

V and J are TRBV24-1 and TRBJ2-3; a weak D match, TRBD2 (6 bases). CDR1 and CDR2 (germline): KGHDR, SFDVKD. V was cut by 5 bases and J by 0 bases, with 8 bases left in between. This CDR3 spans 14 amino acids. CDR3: CATSGSGSTDTQYF. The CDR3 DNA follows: TGTGCCACCAGTGGAAGCGGGAGCACAGATACGCAGTATTTT.

CDR3 bases: TGTGCCAGCAGCCCGGGACTAGCGGGATTGAATCCCGGGGAGCTGTTTTTT. It encodes CASSPGLAGLNPGELFF. This chain joins TRBV7-9 and TRBJ2-2, with 13 bases identical to TRBD2. Germline lookup yields CDR1 SEHNR and CDR2 FQNEAQ (reference sequence). The CDR3 has 17 amino acids. Trimming at V came to 5 bases and at J to 6 bases, leaving 9 bases not matched to a gene.

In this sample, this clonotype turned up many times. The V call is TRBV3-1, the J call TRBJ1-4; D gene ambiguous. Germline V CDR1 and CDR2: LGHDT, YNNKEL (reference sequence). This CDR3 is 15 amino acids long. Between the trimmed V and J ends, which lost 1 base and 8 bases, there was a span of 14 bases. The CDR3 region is CASSQVGGFQEKLFF. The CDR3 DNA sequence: TGTGCCAGCAGCCAAGTTGGCGGGTTTCAGGAAAAACTGTTTTTT.

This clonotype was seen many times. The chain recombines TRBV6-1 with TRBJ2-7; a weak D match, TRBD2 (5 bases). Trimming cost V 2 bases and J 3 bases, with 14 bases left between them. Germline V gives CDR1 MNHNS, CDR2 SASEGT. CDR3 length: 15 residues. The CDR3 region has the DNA TGTGCCAGCAGTGAATCAGGATTGGGAGTCTACGAGCAGTACTTC. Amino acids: CASSESGLGVYEQYF.

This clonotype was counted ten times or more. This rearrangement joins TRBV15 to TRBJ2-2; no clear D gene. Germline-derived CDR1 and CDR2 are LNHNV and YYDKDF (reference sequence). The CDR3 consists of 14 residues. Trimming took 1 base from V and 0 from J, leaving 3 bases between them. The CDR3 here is CATSRVPNTGELFF. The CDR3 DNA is TGTGCCACCAGCAGAGTCCCGAACACCGGGGAGCTGTTTTTT.

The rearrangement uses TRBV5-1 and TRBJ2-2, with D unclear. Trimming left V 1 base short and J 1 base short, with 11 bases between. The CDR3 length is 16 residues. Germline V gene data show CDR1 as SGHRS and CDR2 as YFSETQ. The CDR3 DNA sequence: TGCGCCAGCAGCTTGCGGGTTCAGGAGAACACCGGGGAGCTGTTTTTT. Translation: CASSLRVQENTGELFF.

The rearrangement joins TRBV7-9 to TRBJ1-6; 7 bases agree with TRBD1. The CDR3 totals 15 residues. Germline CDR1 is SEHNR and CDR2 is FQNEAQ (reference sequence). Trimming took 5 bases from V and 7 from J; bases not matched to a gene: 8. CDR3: CASSRRTGDNSPLHF. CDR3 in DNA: TGTGCCAGCAGCCGCCGGACAGGCGACAATTCACCCCTCCACTTT.

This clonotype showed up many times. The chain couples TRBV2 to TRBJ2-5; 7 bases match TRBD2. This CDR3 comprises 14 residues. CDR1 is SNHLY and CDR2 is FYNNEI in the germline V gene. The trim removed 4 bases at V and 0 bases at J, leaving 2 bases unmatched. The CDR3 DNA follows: TGTGCCAGCAGTGGGGGGGGGGACCAAGAGACCCAGTACTTC. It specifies CASSGGGDQETQYF.

The CDR3 region is CSARDMGQGLDSPLHF. In nucleotides, the CDR3 is TGCAGTGCTAGAGATATGGGACAGGGGTTGGATTCACCCCTCCACTTT. This chain links TRBV20-1 with TRBJ1-6, with 10 positions matching TRBD1. The CDR3 runs to 16 residues. Germline assignment: CDR1 DFQATT and CDR2 SNEGSKA (reference sequence). The ends lost 0 bases at V and 8 bases at J; junction bases unmatched: 7.

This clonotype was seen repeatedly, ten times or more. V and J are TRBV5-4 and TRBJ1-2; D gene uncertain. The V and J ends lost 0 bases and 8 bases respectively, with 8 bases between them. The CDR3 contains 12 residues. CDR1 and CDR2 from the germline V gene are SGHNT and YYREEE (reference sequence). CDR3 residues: CASSLAGRGYTF. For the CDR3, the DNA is TGTGCCAGCAGCTTGGCAGGTCGAGGCTACACCTTC.

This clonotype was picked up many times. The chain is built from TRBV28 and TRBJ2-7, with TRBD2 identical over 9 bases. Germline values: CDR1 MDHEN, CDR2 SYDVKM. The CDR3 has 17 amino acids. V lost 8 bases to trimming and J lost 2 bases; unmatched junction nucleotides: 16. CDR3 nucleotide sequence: TGTGCCAGCCGACAACCGCTCTCTAGCGGGAACACCTACGAGCAGTACTTC. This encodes CASRQPLSSGNTYEQYF.